A single sample is the source of the 17 T cell receptor beta chains below, sequenced in a study of OX40 agonist ivuxolimab in advanced cancers. Profiled with immunoSEQ multiplex PCR; TCRdb holds only in-frame clones, not every one. In the table there are tens of thousands of clones, about 90% of which are singletons. Sequences were derived from CD4+ or CD8+ T cells sorted from blood, sampled in a trial of the OX40 agonist ivuxolimab. Every receptor here comes from an adult with an advanced solid tumor such as melanoma, head and neck, liver or kidney cancer.

Here the CDR3 DNA reads TGTGCCAGCAGCGTAGTATCCAGGGCGTCCGGAAACACCATATATTTT. Protein sequence: CASSVVSRASGNTIYF. This chain links TRBV9 with TRBJ1-3; D is perhaps TRBD1 (5 bases). This CDR3 spans 16 amino acids. Germline-derived CDR1 and CDR2 are SGDLS and YYNGEE. Trimming shortened V by 0 bases and J by 4 bases, and 14 bases separated the two germline ends.

This clone appeared a single time. The V call is TRBV28, the J call TRBJ2-3, with 7 bases aligning to TRBD1. Trimming cost V 5 bases and J 0 bases; bases outside gene matches: 8. The CDR3 is made up of 16 amino acids. Germline-derived CDR1 and CDR2 are MDHEN and SYDVKM. This chain's CDR3 is CASSPPVGQSTDTQYF. Written as DNA, the CDR3 is TGTGCCAGCAGTCCCCCAGTGGGACAGAGCACAGATACGCAGTATTTT.

The rearrangement uses TRBV28 and TRBJ2-7; perhaps TRBD2 as D (6 bases). Germline CDR1 and CDR2: MDHEN and SYDVKM. CDR3 size: 14 residues. V was clipped by 4 bases and J by 9 bases, with 19 bases between them. CDR3 region: CASSSEPGTWSQYF. In DNA, the CDR3 is TGTGCCAGCAGTTCGGAACCAGGGACTTGGTCGCAGTACTTC.

The V call is TRBV12-5, the J call TRBJ2-1; 9 nucleotides agree with TRBD1. CDR1 and CDR2 from the germline V gene are LGHNT and FRNRAP. CDR3 length equals 17 residues. V shed 4 bases, J shed 4 bases, and the junction held 11 bases outside the gene matches. CDR3 nucleotide sequence: TGTGCTAGTGGTTGGGGGACCGGGACAGGGAAGTACAATGAGCAGTTCTTC. Translating gives CASGWGTGTGKYNEQFF. Full variable domain (remainder filled in from reference TRBV12-5 and TRBJ2-1): DARVTQTPRHKVTEMGQEVTMRCQPILGHNTVFWYRQTMMQGLELLAYFRNRAPLDDSGMPKDRFSAEMPDATLATLKIQPSEPRDSAVYFCASGWGTGTGKYNEQFFGPGTRLTVL.

The chain couples TRBV6-5 to TRBJ2-7; 7 positions agree with TRBD2. J gave up 7 bases and V 0 bases, and 12 bases lay outside the gene matches. CDR1 is MNHEY, CDR2 SVGAGI, per germline. This CDR3 comprises 16 residues. CDR3 nucleotide sequence: TGTGCCAGCAGTTACTCGATTGGGCTAGCGGTTGGGGAGCAGTACTTC. Translation gives CASSYSIGLAVGEQYF.

The chain couples TRBV15 to TRBJ2-5, with 7 bases lining up with TRBD2. Germline V gene sequence: CDR1 LNHNV, CDR2 YYDKDF (reference sequence). This CDR3 comprises 15 residues. The junction had 3 bases not matched to a gene; V was cut back by 0 bases and J by 2 bases. CDR3 nucleotide sequence: TGTGCCACCAGCAGAGATGCGGGAGTGCAAGAGACCCAGTACTTC. This sequence encodes CATSRDAGVQETQYF.

CDR3 bases: TGTGCCTGGAGTTTCTGGACCTATGAGGACGGGGAGCTGTTTTTT. Translating gives CAWSFWTYEDGELFF. The J gene is TRBJ2-2, the V gene TRBV30, with D unresolved. Trimming removed 2 bases at V and 7 bases at J, with 17 bases between. The CDR3 totals 15 residues. Germline loops: CDR1 GTSNPN, CDR2 SVGIG (reference sequence).

J is TRBJ2-3 and V is TRBV18; TRBD1 might be the D (6 bases). The CDR3 runs 17 residues. Trimming stripped 8 bases from V and 1 base from J, with 22 bases between. Germline V gene data show CDR1 as KGHSH and CDR2 as LQKENI. The CDR3 DNA sequence: TGTGCCAGCGCCACAGTATTGGGGGCCGACCGCACAGATACGCAGTATTTT. Translation: CASATVLGADRTDTQYF.

In nucleotides, the CDR3 is TGTGCCTGGAAAAACCGACCCCAGGGTGGTGAAAAACTGTTTTTT. Translation gives CAWKNRPQGGEKLFF. The genes are TRBV30 and TRBJ1-4; tentative D call: TRBD1 (5 bases). The CDR3 spans 15 residues. Germline CDR1 GTSNPN, CDR2 SVGIG (reference sequence). With 4 bases removed from V and 7 bases from J, the gap between germline ends came to 19 bases. The variable domain in full, completed from reference TRBV30 and TRBJ1-4, reads SQTIHQWPATLVQPVGSPLSLECTVEGTSNPNLYWYRQAAGRGLQLLFYSVGIGQISSEVPQNLSASRPQDRQFILSSKKLLLSDSGFYLCAWKNRPQGGEKLFFGSGTQLSVL.

The V and J genes are TRBV27 and TRBJ2-3, with D perhaps matching TRBD1 (5 bases). Germline V lookup: CDR1 MNHEY, CDR2 SMNVEV (reference sequence). Trimming removed 6 bases from V and 0 bases from J, with 16 bases in between. This CDR3 spans 16 amino acids. The CDR3, as DNA: TGTGCCAGCAGCCCCAGGCCAGGGTCTAGCACAGATACGCAGTATTTT. Amino acids: CASSPRPGSSTDTQYF.

The gene calls are TRBV19 and TRBJ2-3; possible D gene TRBD2, 5 bases. The CDR3 contains 13 residues. V lost 11 bases and J 5 bases, leaving 17 bases between the germline ends. Germline-derived CDR1 and CDR2 are LNHDA and SQIVND (reference sequence). The CDR3 spells CAVRGDRGDTQYF. As DNA, the CDR3 is TGTGCCGTCCGAGGAGACCGGGGAGATACGCAGTATTTT. Full variable domain (outside the CDR3, taken from reference TRBV19 and TRBJ2-3): DGGITQSPKYLFRKEGQNVTLSCEQNLNHDAMYWYRQDPGQGLRLIYYSQIVNDFQKGDIAEGYSVSREKKESFPLTVTSAQKNPTAFYLCAVRGDRGDTQYFGPGTRLTVL.

The CDR3 bases are TGTGCCAGCTCATCCCGACTGGACACCGGGGAGCTGTTTTTT. It yields the protein CASSSRLDTGELFF. The chain employs TRBV18 and TRBJ2-2; no definite D call. This CDR3 region has 14 residues. The germline V gene has CDR1 KGHSH and CDR2 LQKENI. The V and J ends lost 5 bases and 3 bases respectively, with 10 bases between them.

The chain combines TRBV18 with TRBJ2-3; D perhaps matches TRBD2 (7 bases). This CDR3 region has 17 residues. The V and J ends lost 3 bases and 5 bases respectively, with 21 bases between them. Germline V gives CDR1 KGHSH, CDR2 LQKENI. CDR3 DNA: TGTGCCAGCTCACCCCCGGAGGGGGAGGGCCGGGAAGATACGCAGTATTTT. Translation gives CASSPPEGEGREDTQYF.

The V gene is TRBV6-6, the J gene TRBJ1-5; D is undetermined. Trimming left V 2 bases short and J 1 base short, with 9 bases between. Germline-derived CDR1 and CDR2 are MNHNY and SVGAGI (reference sequence). This CDR3 contains 15 residues. Here the CDR3 DNA reads TGTGCCAGCAGTTACGGTAGTCTAAGCAATCAGCCCCAGCATTTT. It codes for CASSYGSLSNQPQHF.

This chain uses TRBV5-1 with TRBJ1-6; D possibly corresponds to TRBD1 (6 bases). Trimming stripped 4 bases from V and 5 bases from J, with 19 bases between. CDR3 size: 17 residues. CDR1 SGHRS and CDR2 YFSETQ come from the germline V gene. This CDR3 reads CASSLGLQGANNSPLHF. The CDR3 bases are TGCGCCAGCAGCCTGGGCCTACAGGGCGCCAATAATTCACCCCTCCACTTT. Full variable domain (outside the CDR3, taken from reference TRBV5-1 and TRBJ1-6): KAGVTQTPRYLIKTRGQQVTLSCSPISGHRSVSWYQQTPGQGLQFLFEYFSETQRNKGNFPGRFSGRQFSNSRSEMNVSTLELGDSALYLCASSLGLQGANNSPLHFGNGTRLTVT.

This clone was seen a single time. The rearrangement links TRBV11-2 to TRBJ1-5, with unresolved D. Trimming stripped 5 bases from V and 1 base from J, with 6 bases between. Germline loops: CDR1 SGHAT, CDR2 FQNNGV. The CDR3 is 13 residues long. CDR3 DNA: TGTGCCAGCAGCCGTGGGAGCAATCAGCCCCAGCATTTT. Protein product: CASSRGSNQPQHF.

The J gene is TRBJ2-3, the V gene TRBV5-5, with D unresolved. The CDR3 spans 15 residues. Germline CDR1 is SGHKS and CDR2 is YYEKEE (reference sequence). V was clipped by 3 bases and J by 4 bases, with 15 bases between them. The CDR3 loop reads CASSWGGGFSDTQYF. CDR3 nucleotide sequence: TGTGCCAGCAGCTGGGGTGGCGGCTTTTCAGATACGCAGTATTTT.